Included here is one T cell receptor beta chain sequence, with context. This CDR3 is also generated by other DNA sequences in the sample. This record comes from a study of CD8+ T cells in alopecia areata. Germline V gene data show CDR1 as SQVTM and CDR2 as ANQGSEA. Trimming removed 4 bases from V and 1 base from J; junction bases left unmatched: 3. This CDR3 contains 13 residues. Extracted RNA was reverse transcribed into cDNA, the sequencing template. Here immunoSEQ multiplex PCR was the method, and the copy in TCRdb shows in-frame clones only, minus some. The sample holds about 250,000 clones, about 68% seen once.

This clonotype was obtained from a human donor with alopecia areata. The chain is built from TRBV29-1 and TRBJ1-1; 7 bases map to TRBD1. Sample: CD4+ T cells sorted from blood, taken at week 0. CDR3: CSVVGQANTEAFF. The CDR3 nucleotides are TGCAGCGTTGTAGGACAGGCGAACACTGAAGCTTTCTTT.